This entry lists 15 T cell receptor beta chains sequenced from one sample in a study of CD8 T cells in Susac syndrome. With random hexamers, roughly 0.5 to 1 ug RNA was reverse transcribed. One entry per CDR3 protein, called by TCRdb with MiXCR from the immunoSEQ multiplex PCR reads. Seen here are some 200,000 distinct CDR3 sequences, about 95% observed once, and the top ten hold roughly 0.15%. The sample taken for sequencing was CD8+ T cells from PBMCs. These TCRs come from a human donor with Susac syndrome.

About this clonotype itself: Germline and junction disagree at one end, which may indicate a read error. The chain uses TRBV7-7 and TRBJ1-4; TRBD1 matches 7 bases. This CDR3 region has 14 residues. Germline assignment: CDR1 SSHAT and CDR2 FNYEAQ (reference sequence). Written as DNA, the CDR3 is TGTGCTAGCAGCTCCCGACAGGGCTTGGAAAAACTGTTTTTT. Protein product: CASSSRQGLEKLFF.

The chain employs TRBV12-3 or TRBV12-4 and TRBJ1-1; tentatively, D is TRBD1 (5 bases). V was cut by 3 bases and J by 1 base, with 12 bases left in between. This CDR3 is 15 amino acids long. The CDR3 reads CASSLGWGTNTEAFF. The DNA for the CDR3 is TGTGCCAGCAGTTTGGGGTGGGGGACGAACACTGAAGCTTTCTTT.

This chain links TRBV7-3 with TRBJ2-1, with 7 bases identical to TRBD2. Trimming removed 2 bases from V and 8 bases from J; junction bases left unmatched: 3. Germline CDR1 is SGHTA and CDR2 is FQGTGA. The CDR3 is made up of 13 amino acids. The CDR3 sequence is CASSLQAGYEQFF. The CDR3 DNA is TGTGCCAGCAGCTTACAAGCGGGATATGAGCAGTTCTTC. The variable domain in full, completed from reference TRBV7-3 and TRBJ2-1, reads GAGVSQTPSNKVTEKGKYVELRCDPISGHTALYWYRQSLGQGPEFLIYFQGTGAADDSGLPNDRFFAVRPEGSVSTLKIQRTERGDSAVYLCASSLQAGYEQFFGPGTRLTVL.

The CDR3 sequence is CATSDSTGNEQFF. CDR3 bases: TGTGCCACCAGTGATTCGACGGGGAATGAGCAGTTCTTC. The genes are TRBV24-1 and TRBJ2-1, with D possibly TRBD2 on 5 matching bases. The CDR3 covers 13 residues. Trimming removed 2 bases at V and 7 bases at J, with 8 bases between. Germline loops: CDR1 KGHDR, CDR2 SFDVKD.

V and J are TRBV3-1 and TRBJ2-3, with unresolved D. Trimming removed 2 bases from V and 5 bases from J, with 5 bases in between. CDR3 size: 12 residues. Germline V CDR1 and CDR2: LGHDT, YNNKEL (reference sequence). CDR3 protein: CASSQPRDTQYF. The CDR3 DNA sequence: TGTGCCAGCAGCCAACCCCGAGATACGCAGTATTTT.

The chain links TRBV13 to TRBJ2-1, with D unresolved. The V and J ends lost 6 bases and 5 bases respectively, with 11 bases between them. Germline CDR1 is PRHDT and CDR2 is FYEKMQ (reference sequence). The CDR3 contains 13 residues. CDR3 loop: CASRETYDNEQFF. The CDR3, as DNA: TGTGCCAGCAGAGAGACTTATGACAATGAGCAGTTCTTC.

V gene TRBV24-1 combines with J gene TRBJ2-3; 11 positions match TRBD2. In germline, CDR1 is KGHDR, CDR2 SFDVKD. The CDR3 runs to 17 residues. With V trimmed by 4 bases and J by 0 bases, 5 bases remained unmatched. CDR3 DNA: TGTGCCACCAGTGACGCGACTAGCGGGACTAGCACAGATACGCAGTATTTT. It yields the protein CATSDATSGTSTDTQYF.

The chain employs TRBV6-5 and TRBJ2-3, with a weak D call TRBD1 (6 bases). V dropped 6 bases and J dropped 2 bases, with 15 bases sitting between them. CDR1 and CDR2 (germline): MNHEY, SVGAGI. The CDR3 is made up of 15 amino acids. CDR3 loop: CASSQGTRITDTQYF. The CDR3 DNA reads TGTGCCAGCAGCCAAGGGACACGGATCACAGATACGCAGTATTTT.

This chain links TRBV2 with TRBJ2-1, with D hard to call. Trimming left V 0 bases short and J 4 bases short, with 4 bases between. The CDR3 contains 13 residues. Looked up from germline, CDR1 is SNHLY and CDR2 is FYNNEI. The CDR3 protein is CASSEASYNEQFF. DNA of the CDR3: TGTGCCAGCAGTGAAGCTTCGTACAATGAGCAGTTCTTC.

The chain joins TRBV29-1 to TRBJ2-2, with TRBD1 matching 8 bases. The CDR3 sequence is 14 residues long. Germline CDR1 SQVTM, CDR2 ANQGSEA. V lost 5 bases, J lost 4 bases, and 6 bases stayed unmatched. CDR3: CSVSGGTGTGELFF. The CDR3 DNA sequence: TGCAGCGTTTCTGGCGGGACAGGCACCGGGGAGCTGTTTTTT.

This chain connects TRBV2 to TRBJ1-5; D ambiguous. This CDR3 contains 16 residues. Trimming removed 0 bases at V and 7 bases at J, with 16 bases between. In germline, CDR1 is SNHLY, CDR2 FYNNEI. The CDR3 DNA is TGTGCCAGCAGTGAAGCTGGGAGGGCAGCCTCGCAGCCCCAGCATTTT. This sequence encodes CASSEAGRAASQPQHF.

The rearrangement uses TRBV9 and TRBJ2-5, with 10 positions matching TRBD2. V shed 4 bases and J 0 bases; nucleotides not matched to a gene: 6. Germline lookup yields CDR1 SGDLS and CDR2 YYNGEE. The CDR3 is 16 residues long. CDR3 DNA: TGTGCCAGCAGCCCCGGACTAGCGGATCACCAAGAGACCCAGTACTTC. Translation: CASSPGLADHQETQYF.

This chain links TRBV12-3 or TRBV12-4 with TRBJ2-7; weak D call: TRBD1 (5 bases). The germline V and J ends were trimmed by 5 bases and 3 bases, with 11 bases remaining between them. The CDR3 is 13 residues long. The CDR3 coding sequence is TGTGCCAGCAGTCCGACAGAGATCTACGAGCAGTACTTC. It translates to CASSPTEIYEQYF.

The chain is built from TRBV6-5 and TRBJ1-2; D unresolved. The CDR3 sequence is 12 residues long. Trimming took 6 bases from V and 1 from J, leaving 6 bases between them. Germline V gene sequence: CDR1 MNHEY, CDR2 SVGAGI. Here the CDR3 DNA reads TGTGCCAGCAGGCTGAATAACTATGGCTACACCTTC. The encoded protein is CASRLNNYGYTF.

The chain combines TRBV7-8 with TRBJ1-1, with a possible D match to TRBD1 (5 bases). The length of the CDR3 is 13 residues. The V end was cut by 6 bases, the J end by 7 bases, with 15 bases between. Germline CDR1 reads SGHVS; CDR2 reads FQNEAQ. In DNA form, the CDR3 reads TGTGCCAGCAGTTCCGGGACCAGGAGTGAAGCTTTCTTT. Translating gives CASSSGTRSEAFF.